This is a list of T cell receptor beta chains from one sample in a study of T cells after yellow fever vaccination. Each CDR3 protein gets one entry after TCRdb re-called the 5' RACE reads with MiXCR. Among 300,000 or so distinct CDR3 sequences, about 10% were seen once, and the ten largest hold 3% to 4%. This specimen consisted of CD4+ T cells sorted from PBMCs, obtained 5 days after the yellow fever booster vaccination. The receptors were sampled from a man younger than 35 who received the YFV17D yellow fever vaccine. Both conserved end residues are part of each CDR3. A D gene is named only where the DNA matches it firmly. Size values are once, few and many counts, or a class for expanded clones, and some rows have none.

V gene,clone size,D gene,J gene,CDR3 protein
TRBV7-2,few,-,TRBJ2-1,CASNPVAGKNEQFF
TRBV4-1,-,TRBD1,TRBJ1-6,CASSQEALGQGAPLHF
TRBV4-2,many,-,TRBJ2-7,CASSQDRTSYEQYF
TRBV7-2,-,TRBD1,TRBJ1-6,CASSPQTGVDSPLHF
TRBV5-1,many,TRBD2,TRBJ2-7,CASSLGTSGNLYEQYF
TRBV7-9,-,-,TRBJ2-2,CASSLVIPSAGELFF
TRBV5-1,few,-,TRBJ2-5,CASSPTGHPETQYF
TRBV9,-,-,TRBJ2-2,CASSVAGAGAVNTGELFF
TRBV20-1,few,TRBD1,TRBJ1-1,CSARIGTGRTEAFF
TRBV24-1,many,-,TRBJ2-5,CATSVGAETQYF
TRBV2,-,-,TRBJ2-2,CASNYPGELFF
TRBV29-1,-,-,TRBJ2-1,CSAQPRGPLLGEQFF
TRBV10-3,few,-,TRBJ2-7,CAIKGGGPDEQYF
TRBV6-6,few,TRBD1,TRBJ2-5,CASSYSGQGETQYF
TRBV5-1,-,TRBD2,TRBJ2-3,CASSFSSGGDTQYF
TRBV2,once,TRBD2,TRBJ2-3,CTRAASLGGGSYF
TRBV6-5,many,TRBD2,TRBJ2-3,CASRAGGGDTQYF
TRBV24-1,few,TRBD2,TRBJ2-3,CATSKTSGEPDTQYF
TRBV12-3/TRBV12-4,few,-,TRBJ2-7,CASRRGGGISEQYF
TRBV7-2,few,TRBD1,TRBJ2-1,CASSSDRVSHEQFF
TRBV6-5,-,-,TRBJ1-6,CASSYRRYNSPLHF
TRBV4-3,-,-,TRBJ2-2,CASREGEAGELFF
TRBV5-6,many,-,TRBJ2-5,CASSLEDLRETQYF
TRBV5-4,few,-,TRBJ2-3,CASSLYGTGFTDTQYF
TRBV7-9,-,TRBD1,TRBJ2-4,CASSFRDRGDIQYF
TRBV6-2/TRBV6-3,-,TRBD1,TRBJ2-3,CASRRQGFTDTQYF
TRBV5-5,few,-,TRBJ1-3,CASSLRTASGNTIYF
TRBV6-5,few,-,TRBJ2-4,CASSGTVLAKNIQYF
TRBV7-8,many,-,TRBJ2-7,CASSLGGNTYEQYF
TRBV6-5,-,TRBD1,TRBJ1-5,CASSYRTGDEPQHF
TRBV11-3,-,TRBD1,TRBJ2-1,CASSLGWDRGFHEQFF
TRBV6-1,few,-,TRBJ1-4,CASSEARGGIENLFF
TRBV5-6,few,-,TRBJ1-1,CASSLNQEAFF
TRBV6-5,-,-,TRBJ1-6,CASSYSGLPDSPLHF
TRBV27,-,-,TRBJ2-3,CASRVRGASTGPDTQYF
TRBV9,-,-,TRBJ1-3,CASSVDERNTIYF
TRBV2,-,-,TRBJ2-2,CATSGEFPNTGELFF
TRBV11-2,-,-,TRBJ2-3,CASSLVSHF
TRBV6-5,-,-,TRBJ1-2,CASSARTAYDYGYTF
TRBV24-1,-,TRBD2,TRBJ2-1,CATSDGRGGNEQFF
TRBV12-3/TRBV12-4,-,-,TRBJ2-4,CASSKRGISNIQYF
TRBV2,-,-,TRBJ2-3,CASTQDGYTDTQYF
TRBV5-1,few,TRBD1,TRBJ2-1,CASNLGQNSYNEQFF
TRBV6-5,-,-,TRBJ1-1,CASSYSGGGGPEAFF